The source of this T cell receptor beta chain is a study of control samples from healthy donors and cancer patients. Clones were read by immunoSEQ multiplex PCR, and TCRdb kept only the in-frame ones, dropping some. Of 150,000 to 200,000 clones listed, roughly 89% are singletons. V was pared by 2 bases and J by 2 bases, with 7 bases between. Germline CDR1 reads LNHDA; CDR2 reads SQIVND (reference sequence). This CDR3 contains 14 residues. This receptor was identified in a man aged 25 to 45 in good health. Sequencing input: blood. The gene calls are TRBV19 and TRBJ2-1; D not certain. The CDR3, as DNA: TGTGCCAGTAGTATAATGGCAGCCTACAATGAGCAGTTCTTC. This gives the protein CASSIMAAYNEQFF.